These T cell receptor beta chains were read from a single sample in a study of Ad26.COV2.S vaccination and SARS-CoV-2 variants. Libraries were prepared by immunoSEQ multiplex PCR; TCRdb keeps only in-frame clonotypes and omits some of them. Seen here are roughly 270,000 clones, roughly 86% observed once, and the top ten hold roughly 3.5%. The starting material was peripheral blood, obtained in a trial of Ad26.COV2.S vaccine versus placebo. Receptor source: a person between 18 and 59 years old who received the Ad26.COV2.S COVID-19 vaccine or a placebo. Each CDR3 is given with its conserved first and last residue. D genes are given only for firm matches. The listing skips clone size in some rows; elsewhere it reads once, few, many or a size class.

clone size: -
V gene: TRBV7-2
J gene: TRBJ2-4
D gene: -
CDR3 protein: CASSLGRLKNIQYF
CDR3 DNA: TGTGCCAGCAGCCTCGGACGGCTCAAAAACATTCAGTACTTC

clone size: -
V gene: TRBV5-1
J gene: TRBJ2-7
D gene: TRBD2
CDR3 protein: CASSPGTSGRTYEQYF
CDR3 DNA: TGCGCCAGCAGCCCGGGGACTAGCGGGCGTACCTACGAGCAGTACTTC

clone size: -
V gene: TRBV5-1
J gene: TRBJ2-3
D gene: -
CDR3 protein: CASSLAEDTQYF
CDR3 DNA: TGCGCCAGCAGCTTGGCCGAGGATACGCAGTATTTT

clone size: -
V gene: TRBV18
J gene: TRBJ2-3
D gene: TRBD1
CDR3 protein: CASSPGTALTDTQYF
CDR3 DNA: TGTGCCAGCTCACCCGGGACAGCTCTCACAGATACGCAGTATTTT

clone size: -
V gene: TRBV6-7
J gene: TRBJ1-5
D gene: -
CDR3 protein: CASSYSTNRDVDQPQHF
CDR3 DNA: TGTGCCAGCAGTTACTCGACTAACCGGGACGTAGATCAGCCCCAGCATTTT

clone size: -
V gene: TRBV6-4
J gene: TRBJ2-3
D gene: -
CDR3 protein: CASSADGVSTDTQYF
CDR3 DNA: TGTGCCAGCAGTGCAGACGGAGTAAGCACAGATACGCAGTATTTT

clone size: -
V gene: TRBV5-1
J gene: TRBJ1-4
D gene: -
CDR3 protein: CASSLGPVDEKLFF
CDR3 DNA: TGCGCCAGCAGCTTGGGGCCAGTCGATGAAAAACTGTTTTTT

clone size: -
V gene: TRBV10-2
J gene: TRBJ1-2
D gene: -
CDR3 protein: CASSESKGGYTF
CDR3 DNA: TGCGCCAGCAGTGAGTCTAAAGGGGGCTACACCTTC

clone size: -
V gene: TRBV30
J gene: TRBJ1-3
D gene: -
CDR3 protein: CAWSVGVGNTIYF
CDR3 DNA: TGTGCCTGGAGTGTGGGTGTTGGAAACACCATATATTTT

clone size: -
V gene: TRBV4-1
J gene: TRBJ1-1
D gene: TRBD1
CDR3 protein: CASSQDRGQGWRMNTEAFF
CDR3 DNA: TGCGCCAGCAGCCAAGATAGGGGACAGGGATGGCGAATGAACACTGAAGCTTTCTTT

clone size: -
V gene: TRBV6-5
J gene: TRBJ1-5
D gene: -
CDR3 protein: CASSYGGVDQPQHF
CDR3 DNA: TGTGCCAGCAGTTACGGGGGGGTCGATCAGCCCCAGCATTTT

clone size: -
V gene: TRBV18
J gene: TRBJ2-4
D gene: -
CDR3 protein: CASSPQGVVKNIQYF
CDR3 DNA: TGTGCCAGCTCACCACAAGGGGTTGTCAAAAACATTCAGTACTTC

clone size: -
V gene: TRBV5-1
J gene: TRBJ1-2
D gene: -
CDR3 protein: CASSVGPNGLYGYTF
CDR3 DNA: TGCGCCAGCAGCGTCGGGCCTAACGGTCTCTATGGCTACACCTTC

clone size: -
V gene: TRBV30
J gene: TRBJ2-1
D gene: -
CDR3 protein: CAWSRNALHYEQFF
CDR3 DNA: TGTGCCTGGAGTCGCAATGCACTGCACTATGAGCAGTTCTTC

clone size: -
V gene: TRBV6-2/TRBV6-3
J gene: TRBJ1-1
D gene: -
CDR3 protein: CASSYRETGAFF
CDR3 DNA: TGTGCCAGCAGTTACCGTGAAACAGGAGCTTTCTTT

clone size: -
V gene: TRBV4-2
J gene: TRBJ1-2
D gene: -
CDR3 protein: CASSAVNGYTF
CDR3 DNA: TGTGCCAGCAGCGCAGTCAATGGCTACACCTTC

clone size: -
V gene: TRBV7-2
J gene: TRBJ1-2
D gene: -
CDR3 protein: CASSLNQPTEPNYGYTF
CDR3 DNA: TGTGCCAGCAGCCTCAATCAACCGACAGAGCCTAACTATGGCTACACCTTC

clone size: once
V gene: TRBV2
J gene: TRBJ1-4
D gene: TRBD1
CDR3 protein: CASSARGHTNEKLFF
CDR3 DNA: TGTGCCAGCAGTGCCAGGGGGCATACTAATGAAAAACTGTTTTTT

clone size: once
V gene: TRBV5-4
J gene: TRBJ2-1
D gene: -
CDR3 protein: CASSLGRVSYNEQFF
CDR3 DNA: TGTGCCAGCAGTCTTGGAAGGGTATCCTACAATGAGCAGTTCTTC

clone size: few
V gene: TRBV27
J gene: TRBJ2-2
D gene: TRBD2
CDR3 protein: CASSLYGGAGELFF
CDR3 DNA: TGTGCCAGCAGTTTATACGGGGGGGCCGGGGAGCTGTTTTTT

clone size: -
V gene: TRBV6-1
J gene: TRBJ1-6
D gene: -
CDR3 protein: CASSAQAASYNSPLHF
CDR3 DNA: TGTGCCAGCAGTGCCCAGGCAGCCTCCTATAATTCACCCCTCCACTTT

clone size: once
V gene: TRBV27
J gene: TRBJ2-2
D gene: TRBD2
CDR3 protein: CASSPSGLADYTGELFF
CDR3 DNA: TGTGCCAGCAGTCCCTCGGGGCTAGCGGACTACACCGGGGAGCTGTTTTTT

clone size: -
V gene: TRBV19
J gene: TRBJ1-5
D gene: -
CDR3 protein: CASSIIGSNQPQHF
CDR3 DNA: TGTGCCAGTAGTATAATCGGGAGCAATCAGCCCCAGCATTTT

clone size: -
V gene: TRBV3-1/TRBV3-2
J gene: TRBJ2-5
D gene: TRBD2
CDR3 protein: CASSQSSGVIVEETQYF
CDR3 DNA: TGTGCCAGCAGCCAGTCTAGCGGGGTGATCGTAGAAGAGACCCAGTACTTC

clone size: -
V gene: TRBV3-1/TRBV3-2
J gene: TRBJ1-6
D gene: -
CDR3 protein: CASSPGAMGSPDSPLHF
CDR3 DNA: TGTGCCAGCAGCCCTGGGGCCATGGGGAGTCCGGATTCACCCCTCCACTTT

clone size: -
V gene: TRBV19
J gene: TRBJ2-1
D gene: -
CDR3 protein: CASTRSNEQFF
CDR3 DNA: TGTGCCAGTACCAGAAGCAATGAGCAGTTCTTC

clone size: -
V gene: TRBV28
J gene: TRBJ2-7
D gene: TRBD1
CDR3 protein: CASSKPGQGLYEQYF
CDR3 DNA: TGTGCCAGCAGTAAACCGGGACAGGGGCTCTACGAGCAGTACTTC

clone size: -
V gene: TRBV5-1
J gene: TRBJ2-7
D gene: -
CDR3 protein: CASSLARGINEQYF
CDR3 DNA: TGCGCCAGCAGCTTGGCCCGGGGAATCAACGAGCAGTACTTC

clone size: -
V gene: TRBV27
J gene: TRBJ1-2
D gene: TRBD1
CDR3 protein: CASSLGQGYGYTF
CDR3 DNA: TGTGCCAGCAGTTTGGGACAGGGGTACGGCTACACCTTC

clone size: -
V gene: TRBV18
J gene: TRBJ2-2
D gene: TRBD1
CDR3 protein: CASSLGQAANTGELFF
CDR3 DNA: TGTGCCAGCTCCCTCGGACAGGCCGCGAACACCGGGGAGCTGTTTTTT

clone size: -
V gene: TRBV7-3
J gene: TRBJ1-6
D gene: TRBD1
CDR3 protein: CASSQGQGVSSPLHF
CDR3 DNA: TGTGCCAGCAGCCAAGGACAGGGTGTGAGTTCACCCCTCCACTTT

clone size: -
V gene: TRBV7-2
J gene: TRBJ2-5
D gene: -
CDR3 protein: CASSLAEETQYF
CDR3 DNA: TGTGCCAGCAGCTTGGCCGAGGAGACCCAGTACTTC

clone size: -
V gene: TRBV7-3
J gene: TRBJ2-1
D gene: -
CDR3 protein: CASSLTQYNEQFF
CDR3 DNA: TGTGCCAGCAGCTTAACACAGTACAATGAGCAGTTCTTC

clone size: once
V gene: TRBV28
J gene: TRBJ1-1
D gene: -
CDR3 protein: CASSLRTPEEAFF
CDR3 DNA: TGTGCCAGCAGTTTGAGGACCCCTGAGGAAGCTTTCTTT

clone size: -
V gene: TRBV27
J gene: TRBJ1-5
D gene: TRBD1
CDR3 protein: CASRPGTGLNQPQHF
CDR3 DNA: TGTGCCAGCAGACCCGGGACAGGTCTTAATCAGCCCCAGCATTTT

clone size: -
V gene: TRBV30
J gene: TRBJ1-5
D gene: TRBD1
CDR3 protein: CAWGQGGGYSNQPQHF
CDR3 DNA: TGTGCCTGGGGACAGGGCGGCGGGTATAGCAATCAGCCCCAGCATTTT

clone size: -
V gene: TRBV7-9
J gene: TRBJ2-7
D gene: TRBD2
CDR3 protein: CASSLYASGYYEQYF
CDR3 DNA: TGTGCCAGCAGCTTATACGCTAGCGGTTACTACGAGCAGTACTTC

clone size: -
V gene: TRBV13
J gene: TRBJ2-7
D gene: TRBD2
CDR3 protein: CASSAGLAGGYEQYF
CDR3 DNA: TGTGCCAGCAGCGCCGGACTAGCGGGAGGCTACGAGCAGTACTTC

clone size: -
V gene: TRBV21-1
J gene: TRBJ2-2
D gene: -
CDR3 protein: CASSTRDRGATGELFF
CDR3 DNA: TGTGCCAGCAGCACCCGGGACAGGGGGGCCACCGGGGAGCTGTTTTTT

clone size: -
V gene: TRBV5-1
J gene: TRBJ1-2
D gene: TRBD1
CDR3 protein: CASSPGTDNYGYTF
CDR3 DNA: TGCGCCAGCAGCCCGGGGACAGACAACTATGGCTACACCTTC

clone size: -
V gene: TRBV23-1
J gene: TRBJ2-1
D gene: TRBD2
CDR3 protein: CASQGGLAGSYEQFF
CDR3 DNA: TGCGCCAGCCAGGGGGGACTAGCGGGCAGCTATGAGCAGTTCTTC

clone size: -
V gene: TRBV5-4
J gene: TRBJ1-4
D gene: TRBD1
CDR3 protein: CASSPGQGIEKLFF
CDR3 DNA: TGTGCCAGCAGCCCGGGACAGGGGATCGAAAAACTGTTTTTT

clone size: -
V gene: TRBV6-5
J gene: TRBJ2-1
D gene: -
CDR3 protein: CASRSSGFSYNEQFF
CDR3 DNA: TGTGCCAGCAGGTCCAGCGGGTTCTCCTACAATGAGCAGTTCTTC

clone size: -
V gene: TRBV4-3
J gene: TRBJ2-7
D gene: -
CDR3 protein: CASSQDSQGSYEQYF
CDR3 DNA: TGCGCCAGCAGCCAAGATAGTCAGGGGTCCTACGAGCAGTACTTC

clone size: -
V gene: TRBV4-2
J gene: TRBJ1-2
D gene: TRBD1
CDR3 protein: CASSQEGGAGYGYTF
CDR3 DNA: TGTGCCAGCAGCCAAGAAGGGGGCGCGGGCTATGGCTACACCTTC

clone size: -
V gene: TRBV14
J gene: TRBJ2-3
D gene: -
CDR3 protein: CASSQYYRTWGTDTQYF
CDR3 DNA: TGTGCCAGCAGCCAATATTACCGGACTTGGGGCACAGATACGCAGTATTTT

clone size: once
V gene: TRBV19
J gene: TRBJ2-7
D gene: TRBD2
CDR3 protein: CASSVGLSYEQYF
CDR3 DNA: TGTGCCAGTAGTGTGGGACTATCCTACGAGCAGTACTTC

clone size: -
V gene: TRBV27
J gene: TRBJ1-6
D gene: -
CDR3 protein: CASSFRAENSPLHF
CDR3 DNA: TGTGCCAGCAGCTTCCGGGCCGAAAATTCACCCCTCCACTTT

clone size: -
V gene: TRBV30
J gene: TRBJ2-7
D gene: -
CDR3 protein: CAWSPLGDYYEQYF
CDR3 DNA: TGTGCCTGGAGTCCCTTGGGCGATTACTACGAGCAGTACTTC

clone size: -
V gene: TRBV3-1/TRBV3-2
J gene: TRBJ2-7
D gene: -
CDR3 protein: CASSQGQIGSYEQYF
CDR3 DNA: TGTGCCAGCAGCCAAGGACAGATCGGATCCTACGAGCAGTACTTC

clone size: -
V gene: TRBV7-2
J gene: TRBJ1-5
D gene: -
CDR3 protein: CASSLDHSNQPQHF
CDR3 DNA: TGTGCCAGCAGCTTAGATCATAGCAATCAGCCCCAGCATTTT

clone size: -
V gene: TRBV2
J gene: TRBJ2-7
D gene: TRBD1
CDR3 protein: CASRWDRVGSDEQYF
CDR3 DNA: TGTGCCAGCAGGTGGGACAGGGTTGGCTCGGACGAGCAGTACTTC

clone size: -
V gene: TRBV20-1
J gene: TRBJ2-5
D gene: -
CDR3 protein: CSASGERGGGETQYF
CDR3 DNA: TGCAGTGCTAGTGGGGAGAGGGGAGGAGGAGAGACCCAGTACTTC

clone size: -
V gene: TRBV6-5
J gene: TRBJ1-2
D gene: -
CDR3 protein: CASSTGSGYTF
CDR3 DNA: TGTGCCAGCAGTACAGGAAGTGGCTACACCTTC